This T cell receptor (beta chain) is from a study of shared clonotypes between healthy human individuals. Study conclusions and caveats: An anticipated effect of sequencing depth on clonotype sharing among donors was recognized. Non-shared clonotypes were found to have lower generation probabilities than the clonotypes that were shared by all four of the sorted-subset donors.

The CDR3 extends over 15 amino acids. In germline, CDR1 is MNHNY, CDR2 SVGAGI (reference sequence). V dropped 8 bases and J dropped 5; count of bases not matched to a gene: 13. As concerns this clone: Its cognate antigen is unknown.

The method was immunoSEQ multiplex PCR; TCRdb's version includes in-frame clones alone and lacks a portion of them. The sample has 600,000 to 750,000 clones; around 70% are singletons. The chain joins TRBV6-6 to TRBJ1-2; 8 positions match TRBD1. Sequenced input: memory CD4+ T cells sorted from blood. Subset given: CD45RA-negative fraction. This sequence was found in a woman aged 30 to 39 in good health. The CDR3 DNA follows: TGTGCCAGCGTTCCTTCCGGGACAGGCACTTATGGCTACACCTTC. Protein: CASVPSGTGTYGYTF.